These 2 T cell receptor beta chains were sequenced from one sample in a study of blood T cells in healthy people across ages. The authors ran a second PCR of about 6 to 12 cycles using a sample-barcoded 5' primer and a J-beta primer mix. TCRdb redid the calling of the 5' RACE reads with MiXCR, one entry per CDR3 protein. The table includes just over 1 million distinct CDR3 sequences, under 45% detected once. The material sequenced was blood. The receptors come from a woman aged 55-70 years in good health.

This clonotype was counted between two and nine times. This chain links TRBV6-2 or TRBV6-3 with TRBJ2-7; D call uncertain. CDR3 length equals 17 residues. Germline V lookup: CDR1 MNHEY, CDR2 SVGEGT. V lost 1 base to trimming and J lost 1 base, with 17 bases between them. The CDR3 nucleotides read TGTGCCAGCAGTTACTTTGTCCTACGGAAGCTGTCCTACGAGCAGTACTTC. Encoded protein: CASSYFVLRKLSYEQYF.

This chain links TRBV15 with TRBJ2-5; D gene uncertain. V was trimmed by 1 base and J by 3 bases, leaving 12 bases between them. The CDR3 length is 15 residues. Germline V gene sequence: CDR1 LNHNV, CDR2 YYDKDF (reference sequence). This CDR3 is CATSRGVVGKETQYF. The CDR3 DNA follows: TGTGCCACCAGCAGAGGCGTGGTGGGAAAAGAGACCCAGTACTTC.